This TCR beta chain was captured by sequencing in a study of T cells after yellow fever vaccination (dated by TCRdb to about 2019). Regarding the complete study: Libraries from fractions with low cell numbers were prepared with the SMART-Seq v4 Ultra Low Input RNA kit. The cohort comprised two healthy male donors, one aged 18 to 30 and one aged 30 to 40 years. To follow T-cell clones before and after both primary and booster YFV17D yellow fever vaccination, bulk TCR alpha and beta repertoires underwent longitudinal sequencing. Blood samples were taken at several timepoints before and after primary and secondary immunization, and bulk PBMC replicates and cell subsets were isolated. Overall study results and their limits: Compared with the primary T-cell response, the secondary T-cell response was weaker but faster, peaking on day 5 rather than day 15. Because only a couple of donors were included in the study, the extent to which the findings can be generalized is limited. A small share of clonotypes was detected in both CD4 and CD8 compartments, with the overlap likely arising from convergent recombination. Most clones expanded after primary vaccination were re-detected after the booster (almost 97% of CD4 and more than 70% of CD8), suggesting broad memory maintenance. Because abundant contaminating clonotypes from the bulk population could be contained in FACS-sorted repertoires, computational filtering was required.

Interpreted using the paper, the treatment or condition label stands for: live attenuated yellow fever vaccine strain. PBMCs were isolated from peripheral blood using a standard Ficoll-Paque protocol. CD4 and CD8 T-cell fractions were isolated with Dynabeads CD4 and CD8 positive selection kits. TriZol was used to extract RNA from bulk PBMCs, from CD4 and CD8 fractions, and from dextramer-positive and dextramer-negative fractions. V is pared back by 6 bases and J by 1 base, with 12 bases lying between the germline termini. The germline V gene (reference sequence) yields DFQATT for CDR1 and SNEGSKA for CDR2. The CDR3 contains 13 residues, cysteine and phenylalanine counted. The sequence is cut down to CDR3 DNA, 39 bases in frame from base 1. In its sample, this clonotype was seen a few times. What this receptor recognizes is not known. The input lacks base qualities; no much larger clone sits a single base away.

The sample was run on an Illumina NovaSeq 6000. Synthesis of TCR cDNA relied on 5'RACE template switching, a step that introduced a universal primer site along with unique molecular identifiers. Priming of cDNA synthesis was performed from both the TCR alpha and TCR beta constant segments. Two PCR steps were used to amplify libraries, with sample barcodes and sequencing adapters being added in the second step. Sequencing of libraries was performed on Illumina HiSeq 2500 (2x100 bp) or NovaSeq (2x150 bp). Regarding the original processing steps: MIGEC handled demultiplexing of reads and collapsing into UMI consensus sequences, while MiXCR performed V(D)J alignment. Using edgeR on replicate PBMC samples, clonotypes were called vaccine-responding if FDR was below 0.01 and the log2 fold change was above 5 up to day 15. Each bulk clonotype was labeled CD4 or CD8 based on which sequenced repertoire, CD4 or CD8, contained the clonotype at higher abundance. Using fastp at Q25 and MiXCR, TCRdb reprocessed the public reads and kept productive beta chains. Duplicate CDR3 protein sequences are folded into a single record with the most common DNA and genes. V and J calls and clone size were set by TCRdb, not the authors. This sample lists 300,000 to 400,000 distinct CDR3 sequences; around an eighth were detected once. Roughly 3% of the sample lies in the top ten.

The sample in question was CD4+ T cells sorted from PBMCs, obtained 15 days after the yellow fever booster vaccination. The sequence links TRBV20-1 to TRBJ1-1; the D gene is not confidently resolved. The receptor comes from a man aged 18 to 29 who received the YFV17D yellow fever vaccine. The CDR3 corresponds to CSARRPSNTEAFF. The sequence in DNA is TGCAGTGCCCGGAGGCCGTCGAACACTGAAGCTTTCTTT.